This entry lists 14 T cell receptor beta chains sequenced from one sample in a study of T cell responses to AZD1222 COVID-19 vaccine. Method: immunoSEQ multiplex PCR; TCRdb's copy keeps in-frame clones and lacks some. In the table there are under 200,000 clones, 88% of which are singletons. The source material was peripheral blood, sampled on day 0 of AZD1222 vaccination. These receptors came from an adult in good health.

The chain has TRBV7-2 and TRBJ1-5, with a weak D call TRBD1 (5 bases). Germline V gene lookup returns CDR1 SGHTA and CDR2 FQGNSA. The V gene lost 5 bases and the J gene lost 6 bases, with 17 bases spanning the gap. The CDR3 consists of 15 residues. The CDR3, as DNA: TGTGCCAGCAGCCCCCGGGTCATCGGGGGTCAGCCCCAGCATTTT. Protein: CASSPRVIGGQPQHF.

This rearrangement joins TRBV7-9 to TRBJ1-3; no definite D call. V was trimmed by 6 bases and J by 0 bases, leaving 15 bases between them. Germline lookup yields CDR1 SEHNR and CDR2 FQNEAQ (reference sequence). The CDR3 contains 16 residues. This chain's CDR3 is CASRLPNSVSGNTIYF. The CDR3 DNA is TGTGCCAGCAGACTCCCTAACAGCGTCTCTGGAAACACCATATATTTT. The full variable domain, in which reference TRBV7-9 and TRBJ1-3 provide the parts outside the CDR3, is DTGVSQNPRHKITKRGQNVTFRCDPISEHNRLYWYRQTLGQGPEFLTYFQNEAQLEKSRLLSDRFSAERPKGSFSTLEIQRTEQGDSAMYLCASRLPNSVSGNTIYFGEGSWLTVV.

V gene TRBV7-2 combines with J gene TRBJ1-6; TRBD1 aligns across 7 bases. V shed 2 bases, J shed 9 bases, and the junction held 7 bases outside the gene matches. The CDR3 totals 15 residues. Per the germline V gene, CDR1 is SGHTA and CDR2 is FQGNSA. CDR3 amino acids: CASSLRQGGRSPLHF. DNA for the CDR3: TGTGCCAGCAGCTTAAGACAGGGAGGTCGTTCACCCCTCCACTTT.

This clone was seen only once. In DNA, the CDR3 is TGTGCCAGCAGTCCTTCACGTTATGGCTACACCTTC. Its translation is CASSPSRYGYTF. The V gene is TRBV28, the J gene TRBJ1-2; D gene ambiguous. Trimming removed 5 bases from V and 5 bases from J, with 9 bases in between. The CDR3 extends over 12 amino acids. Germline lookup yields CDR1 MDHEN and CDR2 SYDVKM.

CDR3: CASTPPAGLPPKGYTF. The CDR3 bases are TGTGCCAGCACCCCCCCCGCGGGACTGCCGCCCAAAGGCTACACCTTC. The rearrangement uses TRBV28 and TRBJ1-2, with a weak D call TRBD1 (5 bases). The CDR3 runs 16 residues. V lost 7 bases, J lost 8 bases, and 26 bases lay in between. Germline CDR1 MDHEN, CDR2 SYDVKM.

J is TRBJ2-5 and V is TRBV15; weak D call: TRBD2 (7 bases). The CDR3 has 16 amino acids. V shed 2 bases and J shed 5 bases, with 18 bases lying between them. CDR1 is LNHNV, CDR2 YYDKDF, per germline (reference sequence). DNA of the CDR3: TGTGCCACCAGCAGATACGCGAGGGGGGGCTTGGAGACCCAGTACTTC. Its protein is CATSRYARGGLETQYF.

V is TRBV15 and J is TRBJ2-7, with 7 bases fitting TRBD2. V shed 1 base, J shed 2 bases, and the junction held 5 bases outside the gene matches. This CDR3 spans 15 amino acids. Germline V gene lookup returns CDR1 LNHNV and CDR2 YYDKDF (reference sequence). The CDR3 region has the DNA TGTGCCACCAGCAGAGCTCGGGGGGTCCCCTACGAGCAGTACTTC. Its translation: CATSRARGVPYEQYF. Together with reference TRBV15 and TRBJ2-7, the CDR3 gives the full variable domain: DAMVIQNPRYQVTQFGKPVTLSCSQTLNHNVMYWYQQKSSQAPKLLFHYYDKDFNNEADTPDNFQSRRPNTSFCFLDIRSPGLGDTAMYLCATSRARGVPYEQYFGPGTRLTVT.

CDR3 coding DNA: TGTGTCATCAGCGAGGGCTATGGCTACACCTTC. Protein sequence: CVISEGYGYTF. The rearrangement joins TRBV28 to TRBJ1-2; unclear D gene. This CDR3 spans 11 amino acids. Germline CDR1 is MDHEN and CDR2 is SYDVKM.

The rearrangement joins TRBV24-1 to TRBJ1-6; TRBD1 is a possible D gene (6 bases). The V gene lost 5 bases and the J gene lost 4 bases, with 8 bases spanning the gap. The germline CDR1 and CDR2 sequences are KGHDR and SFDVKD. This CDR3 contains 14 residues. The CDR3 here is CATSAGTYNSPLHF. The CDR3 region has the DNA TGTGCCACCAGTGCGGGGACATATAATTCACCCCTCCACTTT.

This chain joins TRBV2 and TRBJ1-2; D is unresolved. The CDR3 has 12 residues. Trimming pared 7 bases from V and 4 bases from J, leaving 10 bases between. CDR1 is SNHLY, CDR2 FYNNEI, per germline. The CDR3 here is CASMSSGYGYTF. The CDR3 nucleotides are TGTGCCAGCATGTCTTCCGGCTATGGCTACACCTTC.

This chain links TRBV27 with TRBJ2-1; 8 nucleotides line up with TRBD1. Unmatched junction bases numbered 10, after V lost 5 bases and J lost 10 bases. Germline V lookup: CDR1 MNHEY, CDR2 SMNVEV (reference sequence). There are 14 residues in the CDR3. CDR3 bases: TGTGCCAGCAGTATCGGTATCAGGGGGCCCGAGCAGTTCTTC. Protein: CASSIGIRGPEQFF.

The chain carries TRBV4-3 and TRBJ1-2, with D possibly TRBD1 on 5 matching bases. Germline lookup yields CDR1 LGHNA and CDR2 YSLEER. The CDR3 is 15 amino acids. With 1 base removed from V and 13 bases from J, the gap between germline ends came to 22 bases. The chain's CDR3 is CASSQGVSGAGLATF. CDR3 nucleotide sequence: TGCGCCAGCAGCCAAGGGGTGTCTGGGGCAGGTCTCGCCACCTTC.

This chain links TRBV30 with TRBJ1-1, with TRBD1 identical over 7 bases. After removal of 2 bases from V and 0 bases from J, the junction contained 6 bases not matched to a gene. Germline CDR1 GTSNPN, CDR2 SVGIG (reference sequence). This CDR3 is 15 amino acids long. The CDR3 bases are TGTGCCTGGAGTCCCCCTGACAGGGTGAACACTGAAGCTTTCTTT. This gives the protein CAWSPPDRVNTEAFF.

This sequence joins TRBV19 and TRBJ1-2; weak D call: TRBD1 (6 bases). Trimming removed 8 bases at V and 2 bases at J, with 15 bases between. The CDR3 runs 14 residues. Germline V gives CDR1 LNHDA, CDR2 SQIVND (reference sequence). CDR3 residues: CASLNRDTNYGYTF. Written as DNA, the CDR3 is TGTGCCAGTTTGAACCGGGACACCAACTATGGCTACACCTTC.